This passage covers 6 T cell receptor beta chains from one sample sequenced in a study of T cell responses to AZD1222 COVID-19 vaccine. Sequencing used immunoSEQ multiplex PCR; TCRdb keeps in-frame clones, though not all of them. Here the sample spans under 150,000 clones, over 75% being singletons. Material: peripheral blood, obtained on day 0 of MenACWY control vaccination. The receptors stem from an adult in good health.

The chain carries TRBV7-9 and TRBJ2-7, with 7 positions matching TRBD1. Germline trimming cut 3 bases from V and 2 bases from J; bases unmatched to any gene: 4. Looked up from germline, CDR1 is SEHNR and CDR2 is FQNEAQ (reference sequence). This CDR3 has 14 residues. CDR3 loop: CASSFRDSAYEQYF. CDR3 DNA sequence: TGTGCCAGCAGCTTCCGGGACAGCGCCTACGAGCAGTACTTC. Full variable domain (remainder filled in from reference TRBV7-9 and TRBJ2-7): DTGVSQNPRHKITKRGQNVTFRCDPISEHNRLYWYRQTLGQGPEFLTYFQNEAQLEKSRLLSDRFSAERPKGSFSTLEIQRTEQGDSAMYLCASSFRDSAYEQYFGPGTRLTVT.

V is TRBV30 and J is TRBJ1-2, with a possible D match to TRBD1 (6 bases). The germline V gene encodes CDR1 GTSNPN and CDR2 SVGIG (reference sequence). The CDR3 has 15 amino acids. Between the trimmed V and J ends, which lost 4 bases and 2 bases, there was a span of 17 bases. The CDR3 DNA follows: TGTGCCTGGATACCAGGACAGCTGGTAAACTATGGCTACACCTTC. The encoded protein is CAWIPGQLVNYGYTF.

V and J are TRBV15 and TRBJ2-5; tentative D call: TRBD2 (6 bases). CDR3 length equals 15 residues. The germline gives CDR1 LNHNV, CDR2 YYDKDF (reference sequence). Trimming stripped 0 bases from V and 5 bases from J, with 13 bases between. For the CDR3, the DNA is TGTGCCACCAGCAGAGATATGTCGGGAGCGGAGACCCAGTACTTC. Amino acid sequence: CATSRDMSGAETQYF.

The V gene is TRBV28, the J gene TRBJ2-4; 7 nucleotides align to TRBD1. V lost 7 bases to trimming and J lost 2 bases; unmatched junction nucleotides: 5. The CDR3 is made up of 14 amino acids. The germline gives CDR1 MDHEN, CDR2 SYDVKM. The CDR3 DNA reads TGTGCCAGCACTCAACAGGGGTCCAAAAACATTCAGTACTTC. Protein sequence: CASTQQGSKNIQYF.

The rearrangement links TRBV12-3 or TRBV12-4 to TRBJ1-2; the match to TRBD1 covers 7 bases. V gave up 7 bases and J gave up 8 bases; unmatched junction bases: 7. The CDR3 extends over 12 amino acids. CDR3 nucleotides: TGTGCCAGCACCGCGACAGGGAGCGGCTACACCTTC. This sequence encodes CASTATGSGYTF.

V gene TRBV5-1 combines with J gene TRBJ2-7; D possibly corresponds to TRBD1 (5 bases). Germline CDR1 and CDR2: SGHRS and YFSETQ. V was clipped by 0 bases and J by 5 bases, with 15 bases between them. This CDR3 is 15 amino acids long. The DNA for the CDR3 is TGCGCCAGCAGCTTGGTTCCAGGGTCTATAAACGAGCAGTACTTC. It yields the protein CASSLVPGSINEQYF. Drawing the rest from reference TRBV5-1 and TRBJ2-7, the complete variable domain is KAGVTQTPRYLIKTRGQQVTLSCSPISGHRSVSWYQQTPGQGLQFLFEYFSETQRNKGNFPGRFSGRQFSNSRSEMNVSTLELGDSALYLCASSLVPGSINEQYFGPGTRLTVT.